The 27 T cell receptor beta chains below all came from one sample that was sequenced in a study of T cell responses to AZD1222 COVID-19 vaccine. The table came from immunoSEQ multiplex PCR; TCRdb's copy has only in-frame clones and leaves some out. Here the sample spans 150,000 to 200,000 clones, about 95% being singletons. The sample in question was peripheral blood, obtained on day 0 of AZD1222 vaccination. All receptors come from an adult in good health.

The chain carries TRBV5-4 and TRBJ1-3; D is ambiguous. CDR1 and CDR2 (germline): SGHNT, YYREEE (reference sequence). There are 14 residues in the CDR3. V was clipped by 4 bases and J by 0 bases, with 8 bases between them. CDR3 DNA: TGTGCCAGCAGCCGGCAGAGCTCTGGAAACACCATATATTTT. Its protein product is CASSRQSSGNTIYF.

The chain links TRBV5-1 to TRBJ2-1; 10 bases are shared with TRBD2. Looked up from germline, CDR1 is SGHRS and CDR2 is YFSETQ. This CDR3 has 15 amino acids. The ends lost 1 base at V and 6 bases at J; junction bases unmatched: 4. CDR3 amino acids: CASSLKREGGNEQFF. CDR3 coding DNA: TGCGCCAGCAGCTTGAAGCGGGAGGGCGGCAATGAGCAGTTCTTC.

The chain joins TRBV5-4 to TRBJ1-6; D is perhaps TRBD1 (5 bases). The CDR3 spans 15 residues. Per germline, CDR1 SGHNT and CDR2 YYREEE (reference sequence). Trimming pared 4 bases from V and 7 bases from J, leaving 15 bases between. The CDR3: CASSGGTDLNSPLHF. Here the CDR3 DNA reads TGTGCCAGCAGCGGGGGGACGGACCTAAATTCACCCCTCCACTTT.

V gene TRBV5-4 combines with J gene TRBJ2-7, with a possible D match to TRBD1 (5 bases). V was shortened by 1 base and J by 0 bases, with 11 bases between the two germline ends. The CDR3 length is 15 residues. Germline CDR1 and CDR2: SGHNT and YYREEE (reference sequence). The CDR3 nucleotides read TGTGCCAGCAGCTTGAATAGGGGTAGCTCCTACGAGCAGTACTTC. Amino acid sequence: CASSLNRGSSYEQYF.

The chain couples TRBV10-1 to TRBJ2-1; D gene ambiguous. Germline V lookup: CDR1 WNHNN, CDR2 SYGVQD (reference sequence). The CDR3 consists of 11 residues. V was shortened by 2 bases and J by 10 bases, with 6 bases between the two germline ends. Here the CDR3 reads CASSELGEQFF. The CDR3 region has the DNA TGCGCCAGCAGTGAGCTCGGGGAGCAGTTCTTC.

The CDR3 coding sequence is TGTGCCAGCAGCTACCAGGACAGGGCCAATTCACCCCTCCACTTT. It is translated as CASSYQDRANSPLHF. The rearrangement links TRBV5-5 to TRBJ1-6; TRBD1 aligns across 8 bases. V shed 3 bases and J 7 bases; nucleotides not matched to a gene: 6. This CDR3 has 15 amino acids. Per germline, CDR1 SGHKS and CDR2 YYEKEE (reference sequence).

The chain combines TRBV2 with TRBJ1-2; D might be TRBD1 (6 bases). Germline CDR1 reads SNHLY; CDR2 reads FYNNEI. V lost 6 bases and J lost 7, with 15 bases in between. The CDR3 loop spans 13 amino acids. The CDR3 bases are TGTGCCAGCAGCCCTGCGGGGGCCGGTGGCTACACCTTC. Protein product: CASSPAGAGGYTF.

This sequence joins TRBV15 and TRBJ2-1, with 12 bases matching TRBD2. The CDR3 extends over 18 amino acids. J lost 3 bases, V lost 2 bases, and 8 bases had no gene match. From germline, CDR1 is LNHNV and CDR2 YYDKDF (reference sequence). The CDR3 coding sequence is TGTGCCACCAGCAGACTAGCGGGAGGGACTTATAACTACAATGAGCAGTTCTTC. It codes for CATSRLAGGTYNYNEQFF.

The chain combines TRBV29-1 with TRBJ2-2; 10 bases match TRBD1. The CDR3 contains 15 residues. Per germline, CDR1 SQVTM and CDR2 ANQGSEA. With 7 bases clipped from V and 7 bases from J, the junction kept 12 bases outside the gene matches. CDR3 in amino acids: CSGTSGTGDYGELFF. The CDR3 DNA reads as TGCAGCGGGACATCCGGGACAGGGGATTACGGGGAGCTGTTTTTT.

The rearrangement uses TRBV6-5 and TRBJ2-4; TRBD1 or TRBD2 may be the D gene (6 bases each). The germline V gene has CDR1 MNHEY and CDR2 SVGAGI. With 6 bases removed from V and 8 bases from J, the gap between germline ends came to 17 bases. There are 14 residues in the CDR3. Here the CDR3 reads CASSIGGDTYIQYF. CDR3 in DNA: TGTGCCAGCAGCATAGGCGGGGACACCTACATTCAGTACTTC.

Points on this clone: Sequence at one end of the junction differs from germline and may be a read error. The chain couples TRBV30 to TRBJ1-5, with 10 positions matching TRBD1. Germline values: CDR1 GTSNPN, CDR2 SVGIG (reference sequence). The length of the CDR3 is 13 residues. The CDR3 spells CAVRTGGTQPQHF. The CDR3 nucleotides read TGCGCGGTTCGGACAGGGGGAACTCAGCCCCAGCATTTT. The full variable domain, its missing parts supplied by reference TRBV30 and TRBJ1-5, is SQTIHQWPATLVQPVGSPLSLECTVEGTSNPNLYWYRQAAGRGLQLLFYSVGIGQISSEVPQNLSASRPQDRQFILSSKKLLLSDSGFYLCAVRTGGTQPQHFGDGTRLSIL.

The genes are TRBV5-4 and TRBJ1-6, with no clear D. V lost 0 bases and J 10 bases, leaving 11 bases between the germline ends. This CDR3 is 14 amino acids long. In germline, CDR1 is SGHNT, CDR2 YYREEE (reference sequence). The CDR3 bases are TGTGCCAGCAGCTTGGACGTGGCAGGCTCACCCCTCCACTTT. Translation gives CASSLDVAGSPLHF. Based on the CDR3 plus reference TRBV5-4 and TRBJ1-6, the full variable domain is ETGVTQSPTHLIKTRGQQVTLRCSSQSGHNTVSWYQQALGQGPQFIFQYYREEENGRGNFPPRFSGLQFPNYSSELNVNALELDDSALYLCASSLDVAGSPLHFGNGTRLTVT.

For this clone: Mismatch with germline at one junction end may stem from a read error. The V call is TRBV27, the J call TRBJ2-1; 9 nucleotides align to TRBD1. CDR1 and CDR2 from the germline V gene are MNHEY and SMNVEV (reference sequence). The CDR3 extends over 16 amino acids. CDR3 residues: CASSVSGTGSYNEQFF. The CDR3 DNA reads TGTGCCAGCAGTGTATCCGGGACAGGGTCCTACAATGAGCAGTTCTTC.

J is TRBJ2-5 and V is TRBV2; perhaps TRBD1 as D (6 bases). V shed 6 bases and J shed 5 bases, with 19 bases lying between them. From germline, CDR1 is SNHLY and CDR2 FYNNEI. This CDR3 contains 15 residues. CDR3 residues: CASRAGDGNIETQYF. CDR3 DNA sequence: TGTGCCAGCAGGGCAGGGGACGGTAATATCGAGACCCAGTACTTC.

The chain has TRBV2 and TRBJ1-2; D gene uncertain. The CDR3 sequence is 13 residues long. Germline V CDR1 and CDR2: SNHLY, FYNNEI. V shed 8 bases and J shed 6 bases, with 16 bases lying between them. CDR3 nucleotide sequence: TGTGCCAGCGGGGAGAGGAAGGCGGATGGCTACACCTTC. Its translation is CASGERKADGYTF.

The chain employs TRBV11-2 and TRBJ2-7; a possible D gene is TRBD2 (5 bases). Germline-derived CDR1 and CDR2 are SGHAT and FQNNGV. This CDR3 is 14 amino acids long. Trimming cost V 4 bases and J 2 bases, with 12 bases left between them. The CDR3: CASSSPGGPYEQYF. The CDR3 DNA follows: TGTGCCAGCAGCTCCCCCGGAGGACCCTACGAGCAGTACTTC. Full variable domain (rest looked up from reference TRBV11-2 and TRBJ2-7): EAGVAQSPRYKIIEKRQSVAFWCNPISGHATLYWYQQILGQGPKLLIQFQNNGVVDDSQLPKDRFSAERLKGVDSTLKIQPAKLEDSAVYLCASSSPGGPYEQYFGPGTRLTVT.

Worth noting for this clone: Other DNA sequences from this sample encode an identical CDR3 as well. J is TRBJ2-7 and V is TRBV7-8; D ambiguous. CDR3 size: 12 residues. Germline V CDR1 and CDR2: SGHVS, FQNEAQ. Deletions cut 4 bases from V and 1 base from J, with 5 bases between. CDR3 protein: CASSSRSYEQYF. The CDR3 DNA reads as TGTGCCAGCAGCTCAAGATCCTACGAGCAGTACTTC.

V gene TRBV28 combines with J gene TRBJ2-1; 7 positions agree with TRBD2. From germline, CDR1 is MDHEN and CDR2 SYDVKM. Germline trimming cut 6 bases from V and 8 bases from J; bases unmatched to any gene: 4. The CDR3 is 12 residues long. CDR3 coding DNA: TGTGCCAGCAGGGGAGGGCTCGATGAGCAGTTCTTC. As protein: CASRGGLDEQFF.

The gene calls are TRBV9 and TRBJ1-3; D unclear. This CDR3 spans 13 amino acids. The V gene's germline CDR1 is SGDLS and CDR2 YYNGEE. Trimming cost V 0 bases and J 2 bases, with 3 bases left between them. The CDR3 protein is CASSVEAGNTIYF. CDR3 in DNA: TGTGCCAGCAGCGTAGAGGCTGGAAACACCATATATTTT.

The V call is TRBV5-1, the J call TRBJ2-7; the match to TRBD2 covers 9 bases. Looked up from germline, CDR1 is SGHRS and CDR2 is YFSETQ. J lost 6 bases, V lost 4 bases, and 11 bases had no gene match. The CDR3 totals 15 residues. CDR3 sequence reads: CASSLQGSGSSEQYF. The DNA for the CDR3 is TGCGCCAGCAGCCTCCAGGGTAGCGGGAGCTCCGAGCAGTACTTC.

The J gene is TRBJ2-7, the V gene TRBV6-5, with 10 bases fitting TRBD2. V shed 2 bases, J shed 1 base, and the junction held 2 bases outside the gene matches. This CDR3 contains 15 residues. Germline V gives CDR1 MNHEY, CDR2 SVGAGI. CDR3 nucleotides: TGTGCCAGCAGTTACCGACTAGCGGGTTCCTACGAGCAGTACTTC. Encoded protein: CASSYRLAGSYEQYF.

This rearrangement joins TRBV30 to TRBJ1-2; TRBD1 is a possible D gene (5 bases). This CDR3 has 13 amino acids. Germline assignment: CDR1 GTSNPN and CDR2 SVGIG (reference sequence). With 1 base removed from V and 3 bases from J, the gap between germline ends came to 9 bases. The CDR3 is CAWSAGRDYGYTF. CDR3 nucleotides: TGTGCCTGGAGTGCAGGGAGGGACTATGGCTACACCTTC.

This chain links TRBV13 with TRBJ2-2, with 7 nucleotides matching TRBD1. The CDR3 consists of 16 residues. V lost 3 bases, J lost 5 bases, and 9 bases stayed unmatched. The germline gives CDR1 PRHDT, CDR2 FYEKMQ (reference sequence). CDR3 amino acids: CASSFPTGVSTGELFF. The CDR3 DNA sequence: TGTGCCAGCAGCTTCCCAACAGGGGTGTCAACCGGGGAGCTGTTTTTT.

This chain uses TRBV6-4 with TRBJ1-2; the D is unclear. With 8 bases removed from V and 2 bases from J, the gap between germline ends came to 15 bases. This CDR3 spans 14 amino acids. Germline CDR1 MRHNA, CDR2 SNTAGT. The CDR3 protein is CASAPEGLNYGYTF. In DNA, the CDR3 is TGTGCCAGCGCACCAGAGGGCTTAAACTATGGCTACACCTTC.

This chain uses TRBV5-1 with TRBJ1-1; maybe TRBD1 (6 bases). V lost 4 bases and J 4 bases, leaving 14 bases between the germline ends. The CDR3 extends over 14 amino acids. Germline V lookup: CDR1 SGHRS, CDR2 YFSETQ. CDR3 in amino acids: CASSGIRGGTEAFF. As DNA, the CDR3 is TGCGCCAGCAGCGGAATCAGGGGCGGCACTGAAGCTTTCTTT.

The chain employs TRBV15 and TRBJ1-4; tentatively, D is TRBD1 (6 bases). Germline V gene sequence: CDR1 LNHNV, CDR2 YYDKDF (reference sequence). Trimming took off 1 base at V and 2 bases at J, with 14 bases between the two ends. The CDR3 has 17 amino acids. CDR3 coding DNA: TGTGCCACCAGCAGAGCGAGACCCGACAGGACTAATGAAAAACTGTTTTTT. It encodes CATSRARPDRTNEKLFF.

The gene calls are TRBV30 and TRBJ2-7; D might be TRBD1 or TRBD2, each matching 5 bases. The CDR3 covers 16 residues. The V end was cut by 2 bases, the J end by 2 bases, with 19 bases between. CDR1 and CDR2 from the germline V gene are GTSNPN and SVGIG (reference sequence). In DNA form, the CDR3 reads TGTGCCTGGAGTCTGGGTGGGACCGGGGATACCTACGAGCAGTACTTC. The encoded protein is CAWSLGGTGDTYEQYF.